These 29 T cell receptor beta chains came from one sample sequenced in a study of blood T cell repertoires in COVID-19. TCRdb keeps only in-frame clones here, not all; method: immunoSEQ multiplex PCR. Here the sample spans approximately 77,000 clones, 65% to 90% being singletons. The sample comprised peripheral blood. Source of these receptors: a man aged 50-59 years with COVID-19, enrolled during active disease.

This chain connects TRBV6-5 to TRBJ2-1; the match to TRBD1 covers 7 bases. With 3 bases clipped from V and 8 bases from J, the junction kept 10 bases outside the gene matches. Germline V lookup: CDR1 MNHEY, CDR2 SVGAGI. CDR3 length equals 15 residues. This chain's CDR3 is CASSYTGVPSDEQFF. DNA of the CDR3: TGTGCCAGCAGTTATACAGGGGTTCCCTCCGATGAGCAGTTCTTC.

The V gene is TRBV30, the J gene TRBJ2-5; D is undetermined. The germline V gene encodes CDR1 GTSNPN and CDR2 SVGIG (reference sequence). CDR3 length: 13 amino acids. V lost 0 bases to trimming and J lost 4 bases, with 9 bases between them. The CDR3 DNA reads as TGTGCCTGGAGTGTAGGTGCGGTAGAGACCCAGTACTTC. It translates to CAWSVGAVETQYF.

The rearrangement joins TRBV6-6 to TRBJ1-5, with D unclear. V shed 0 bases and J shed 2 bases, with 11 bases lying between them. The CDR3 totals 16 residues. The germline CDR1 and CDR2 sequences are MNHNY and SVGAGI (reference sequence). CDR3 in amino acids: CASSYSSGMGNQPQHF. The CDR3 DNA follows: TGTGCCAGCAGTTACTCGTCGGGGATGGGCAATCAGCCCCAGCATTTT.

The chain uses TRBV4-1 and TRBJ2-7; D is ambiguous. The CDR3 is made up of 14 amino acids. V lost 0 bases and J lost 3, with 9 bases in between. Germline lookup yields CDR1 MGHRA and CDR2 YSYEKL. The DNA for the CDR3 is TGCGCCAGCAGCCAAGATCCGAGAAGCTACGAGCAGTACTTC. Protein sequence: CASSQDPRSYEQYF.

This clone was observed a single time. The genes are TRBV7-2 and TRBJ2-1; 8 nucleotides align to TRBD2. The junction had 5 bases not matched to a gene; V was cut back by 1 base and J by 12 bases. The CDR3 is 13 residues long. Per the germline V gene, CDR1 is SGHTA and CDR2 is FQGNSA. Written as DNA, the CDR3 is TGTGCCAGCAGCTTAGTGCGGGAGGCACGGCAGTTCTTC. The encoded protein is CASSLVREARQFF.

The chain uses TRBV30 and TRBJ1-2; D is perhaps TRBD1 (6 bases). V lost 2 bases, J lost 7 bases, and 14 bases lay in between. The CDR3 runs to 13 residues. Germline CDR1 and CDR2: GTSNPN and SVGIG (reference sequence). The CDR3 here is CAWSLNPRGGYTF. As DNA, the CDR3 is TGTGCCTGGAGTCTCAATCCCAGGGGTGGCTACACCTTC.

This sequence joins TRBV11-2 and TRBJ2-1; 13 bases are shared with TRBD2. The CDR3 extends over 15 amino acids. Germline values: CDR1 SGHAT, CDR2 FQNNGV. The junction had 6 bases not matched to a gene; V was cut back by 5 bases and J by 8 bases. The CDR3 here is CASSQGLAGLDEQFF. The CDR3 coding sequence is TGTGCCAGCAGCCAGGGACTAGCGGGATTAGATGAGCAGTTCTTC.

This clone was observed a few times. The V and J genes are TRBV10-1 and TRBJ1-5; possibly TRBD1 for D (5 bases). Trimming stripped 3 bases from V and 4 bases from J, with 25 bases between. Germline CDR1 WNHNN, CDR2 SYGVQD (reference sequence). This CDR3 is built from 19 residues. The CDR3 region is CASSDPSPLNRGTNQPQHF. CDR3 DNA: TGCGCCAGCAGTGACCCATCTCCCCTGAACCGGGGGACGAATCAGCCCCAGCATTTT.

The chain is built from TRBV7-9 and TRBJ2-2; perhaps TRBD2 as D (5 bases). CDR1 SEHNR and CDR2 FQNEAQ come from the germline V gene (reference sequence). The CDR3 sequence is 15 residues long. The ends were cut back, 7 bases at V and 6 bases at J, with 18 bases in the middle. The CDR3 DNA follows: TGTGCCAGCAAGGAGGTACCACGATCTTCCGGGGAGCTGTTTTTT. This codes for CASKEVPRSSGELFF.

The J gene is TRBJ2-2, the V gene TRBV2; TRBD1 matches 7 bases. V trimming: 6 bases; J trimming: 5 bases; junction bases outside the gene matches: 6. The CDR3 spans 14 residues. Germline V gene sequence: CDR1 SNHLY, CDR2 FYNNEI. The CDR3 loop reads CASRGDSQTGELFF. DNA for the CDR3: TGTGCCAGCAGGGGGGACAGCCAAACCGGGGAGCTGTTTTTT.

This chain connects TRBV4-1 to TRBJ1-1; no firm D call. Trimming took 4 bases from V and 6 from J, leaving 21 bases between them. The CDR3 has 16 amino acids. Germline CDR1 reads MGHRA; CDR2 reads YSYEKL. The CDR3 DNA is TGCGCCAGCAGCCTAGAAGCGGGTGTTTATGGGGCTGAAGCTTTCTTT. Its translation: CASSLEAGVYGAEAFF.

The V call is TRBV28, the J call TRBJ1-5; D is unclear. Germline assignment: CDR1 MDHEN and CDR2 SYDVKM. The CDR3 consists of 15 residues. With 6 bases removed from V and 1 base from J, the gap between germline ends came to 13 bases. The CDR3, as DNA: TGTGCCAGCAGCCCAGTCAGATCAAGCAATCAGCCCCAGCATTTT. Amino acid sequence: CASSPVRSSNQPQHF.

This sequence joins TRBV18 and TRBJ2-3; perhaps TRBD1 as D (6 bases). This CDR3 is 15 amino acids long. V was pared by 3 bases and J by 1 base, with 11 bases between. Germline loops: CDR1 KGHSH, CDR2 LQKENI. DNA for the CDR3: TGTGCCAGCTCACCTCGACAGGCTGGCACAGATACGCAGTATTTT. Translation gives CASSPRQAGTDTQYF. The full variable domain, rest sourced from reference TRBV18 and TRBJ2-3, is NAGVMQNPRHLVRRRGQEARLRCSPMKGHSHVYWYRQLPEEGLKFMVYLQKENIIDESGMPKERFSAEFPKEGPSILRIQQVVRGDSAAYFCASSPRQAGTDTQYFGPGTRLTVL.

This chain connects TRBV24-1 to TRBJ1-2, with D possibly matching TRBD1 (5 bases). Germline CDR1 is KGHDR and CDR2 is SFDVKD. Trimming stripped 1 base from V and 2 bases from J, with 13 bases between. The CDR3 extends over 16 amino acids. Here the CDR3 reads CATSDFGGTGNYGYTF. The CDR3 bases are TGTGCCACCAGTGATTTTGGAGGGACCGGAAACTATGGCTACACCTTC.

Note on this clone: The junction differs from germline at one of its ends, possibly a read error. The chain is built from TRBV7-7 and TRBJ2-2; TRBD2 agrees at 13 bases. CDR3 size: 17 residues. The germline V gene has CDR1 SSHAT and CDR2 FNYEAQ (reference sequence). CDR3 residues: CASSQGLAGQGTGELFF. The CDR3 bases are TGTGCTAGCAGCCAGGGACTAGCGGGACAGGGAACCGGGGAGCTGTTTTTT. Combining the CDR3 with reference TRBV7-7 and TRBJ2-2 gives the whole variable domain GAGVSQSPRYKVTKRGQDVTLRCDPISSHATLYWYQQALGQGPEFLTYFNYEAQPDKSGLPSDRFSAERPEGSISTLTIQRTEQRDSAMYRCASSQGLAGQGTGELFFGEGSRLTVL.

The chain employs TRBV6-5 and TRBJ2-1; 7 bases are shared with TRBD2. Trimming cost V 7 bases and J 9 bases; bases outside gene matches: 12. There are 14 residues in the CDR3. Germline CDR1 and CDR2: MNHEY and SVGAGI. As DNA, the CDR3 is TGTGCCAGCACCCACCGAGGACTAGAGCGTGAGCAGTTCTTC. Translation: CASTHRGLEREQFF.

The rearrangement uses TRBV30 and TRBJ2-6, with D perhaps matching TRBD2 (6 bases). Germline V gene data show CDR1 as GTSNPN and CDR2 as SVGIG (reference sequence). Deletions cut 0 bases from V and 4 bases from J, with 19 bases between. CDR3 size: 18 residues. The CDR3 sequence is CAWSVPKGGLRGANVLTF. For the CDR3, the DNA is TGTGCCTGGAGTGTACCTAAAGGCGGACTAAGGGGGGCCAACGTCCTGACTTTC.

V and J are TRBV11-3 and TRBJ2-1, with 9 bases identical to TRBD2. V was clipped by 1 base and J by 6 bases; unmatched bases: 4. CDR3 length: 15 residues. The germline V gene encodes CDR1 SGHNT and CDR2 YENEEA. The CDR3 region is CASSLGVSGSNEQFF. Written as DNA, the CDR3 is TGTGCCAGCAGCTTAGGCGTTAGCGGGAGCAATGAGCAGTTCTTC.

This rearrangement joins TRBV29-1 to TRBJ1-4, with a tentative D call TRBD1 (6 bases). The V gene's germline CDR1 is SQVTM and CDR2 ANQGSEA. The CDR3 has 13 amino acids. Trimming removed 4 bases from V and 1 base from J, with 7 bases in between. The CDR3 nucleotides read TGCAGCGTTGGCAGGGGAACTAATGAAAAACTGTTTTTT. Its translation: CSVGRGTNEKLFF.

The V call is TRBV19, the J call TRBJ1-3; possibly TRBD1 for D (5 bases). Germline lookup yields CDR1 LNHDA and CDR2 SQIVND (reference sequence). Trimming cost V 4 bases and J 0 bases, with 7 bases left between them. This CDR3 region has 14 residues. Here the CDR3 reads CASSRQISGNTIYF. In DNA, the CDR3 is TGTGCCAGTAGTAGACAGATCTCTGGAAACACCATATATTTT.

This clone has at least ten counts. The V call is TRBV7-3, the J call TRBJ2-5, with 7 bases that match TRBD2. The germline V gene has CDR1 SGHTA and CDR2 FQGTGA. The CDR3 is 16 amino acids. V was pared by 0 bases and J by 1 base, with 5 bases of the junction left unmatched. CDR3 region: CASSLTGRVFQETQYF. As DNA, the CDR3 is TGTGCCAGCAGCTTAACGGGGAGGGTATTCCAAGAGACCCAGTACTTC. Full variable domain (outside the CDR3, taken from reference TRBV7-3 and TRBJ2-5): GAGVSQTPSNKVTEKGKYVELRCDPISGHTALYWYRQSLGQGPEFLIYFQGTGAADDSGLPNDRFFAVRPEGSVSTLKIQRTERGDSAVYLCASSLTGRVFQETQYFGPGTRLLVL.

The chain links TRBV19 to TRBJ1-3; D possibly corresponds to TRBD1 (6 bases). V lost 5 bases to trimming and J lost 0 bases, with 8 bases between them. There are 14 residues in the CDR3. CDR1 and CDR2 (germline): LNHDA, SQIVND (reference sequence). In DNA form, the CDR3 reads TGTGCCAGTAGTCAGGGGTCCTCTGGAAACACCATATATTTT. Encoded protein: CASSQGSSGNTIYF.

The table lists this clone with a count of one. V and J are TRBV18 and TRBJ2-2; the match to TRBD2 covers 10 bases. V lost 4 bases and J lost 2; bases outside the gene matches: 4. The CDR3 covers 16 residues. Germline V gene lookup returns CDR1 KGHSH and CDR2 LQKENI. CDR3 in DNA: TGTGCCAGCTCACTTTGGACTAGCGGAAACACCGGGGAGCTGTTTTTT. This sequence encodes CASSLWTSGNTGELFF.

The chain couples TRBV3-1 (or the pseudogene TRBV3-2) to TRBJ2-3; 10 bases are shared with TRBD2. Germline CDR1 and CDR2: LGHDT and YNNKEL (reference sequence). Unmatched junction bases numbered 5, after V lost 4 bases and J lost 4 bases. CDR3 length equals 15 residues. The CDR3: CASSPLAGEADTQYF. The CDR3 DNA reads TGTGCCAGCAGCCCTCTAGCGGGAGAGGCAGATACGCAGTATTTT.

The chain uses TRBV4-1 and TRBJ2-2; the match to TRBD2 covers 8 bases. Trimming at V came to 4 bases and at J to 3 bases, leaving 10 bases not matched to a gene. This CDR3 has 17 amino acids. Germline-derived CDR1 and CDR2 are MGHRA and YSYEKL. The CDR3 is CASSPPGAGGDTGELFF. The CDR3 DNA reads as TGCGCCAGCAGCCCCCCCGGGGCGGGAGGCGACACCGGGGAGCTGTTTTTT.

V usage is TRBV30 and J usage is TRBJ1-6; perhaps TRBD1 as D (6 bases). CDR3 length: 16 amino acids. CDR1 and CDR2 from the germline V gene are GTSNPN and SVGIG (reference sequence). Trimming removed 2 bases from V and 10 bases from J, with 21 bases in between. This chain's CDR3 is CAWSPTRGGGGSPLHF. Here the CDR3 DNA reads TGTGCCTGGAGTCCCACCCGAGGGGGTGGGGGATCACCCCTCCACTTT. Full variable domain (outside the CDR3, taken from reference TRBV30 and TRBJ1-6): SQTIHQWPATLVQPVGSPLSLECTVEGTSNPNLYWYRQAAGRGLQLLFYSVGIGQISSEVPQNLSASRPQDRQFILSSKKLLLSDSGFYLCAWSPTRGGGGSPLHFGNGTRLTVT.

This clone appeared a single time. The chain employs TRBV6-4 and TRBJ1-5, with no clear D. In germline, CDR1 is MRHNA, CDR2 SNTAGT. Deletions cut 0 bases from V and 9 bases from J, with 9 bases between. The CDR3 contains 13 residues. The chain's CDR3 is CASSDSSRGPQHF. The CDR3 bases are TGTGCCAGCAGTGACTCGAGTCGGGGGCCCCAGCATTTT.

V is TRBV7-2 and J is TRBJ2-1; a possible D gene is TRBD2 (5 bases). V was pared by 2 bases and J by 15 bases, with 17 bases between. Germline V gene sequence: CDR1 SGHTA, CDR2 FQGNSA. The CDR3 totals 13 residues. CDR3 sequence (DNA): TGTGCCAGCAGCTTACTTTCTGGGTTAGGAGGGTTCTTC. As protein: CASSLLSGLGGFF.

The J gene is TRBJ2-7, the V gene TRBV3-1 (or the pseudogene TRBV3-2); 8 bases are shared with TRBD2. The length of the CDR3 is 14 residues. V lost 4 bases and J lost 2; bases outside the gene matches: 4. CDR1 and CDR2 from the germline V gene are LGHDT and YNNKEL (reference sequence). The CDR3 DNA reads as TGTGCCAGCAGCCTGGCGGGAGGAACCTACGAGCAGTACTTC. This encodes CASSLAGGTYEQYF.